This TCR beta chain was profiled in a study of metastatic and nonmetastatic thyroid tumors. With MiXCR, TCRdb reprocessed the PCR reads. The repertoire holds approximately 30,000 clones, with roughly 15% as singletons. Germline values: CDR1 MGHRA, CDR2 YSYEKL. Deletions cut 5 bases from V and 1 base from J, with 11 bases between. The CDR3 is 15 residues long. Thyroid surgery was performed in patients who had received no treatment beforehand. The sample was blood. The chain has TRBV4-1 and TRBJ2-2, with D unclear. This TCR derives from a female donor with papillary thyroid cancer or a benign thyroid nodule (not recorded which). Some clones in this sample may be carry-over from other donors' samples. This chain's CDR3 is CASSKGPGNTGELFF. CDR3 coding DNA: TGCGCCAGCAGCAAAGGGCCAGGGAACACCGGGGAGCTGTTTTTT.